A selection of T cell receptor beta chains follows, all from one sample in a study of blood T cell repertoires in COVID-19. This table comes from immunoSEQ multiplex PCR, and its TCRdb copy is limited to in-frame clones, with some not included. This table holds around 35,000 clones, approximately 91% found once. The sample was peripheral blood. The receptors originated from a man aged 60-69 years with active COVID-19. The CDR3 runs from the conserved cysteine through the conserved F or W. D genes are given only for firm matches. Part of the rows lack a size; the others show once, few, many or a class for expanded clones.

j_call clone_size v_call d_call cdr3_nt cdr3_aa
TRBJ2-7 NA TRBV19 TRBD1 TGTGCCAGTAGTATGGGACAGGTCGGCACCTACGAGCAGTACTTC CASSMGQVGTYEQYF
TRBJ2-3 NA TRBV21-1 NA TGTGCCAGCAGCACTTCGTATGAGCGGCCCAGTTTAAGGACGCAGTATTTT CASSTSYERPSLRTQYF
TRBJ2-1 NA TRBV11-2 TRBD2 TGTGCCAGCAGCTTAGAGGGGACTAGCTGGCTCTTC CASSLEGTSWLF
TRBJ1-2 NA TRBV11-2 TRBD1 TGTGCCAGCAGCTTAGCCCCCGGGACAGGCCGTGGCTACACCTTC CASSLAPGTGRGYTF
TRBJ2-3 NA TRBV5-4 TRBD2 TGTGCCAGCAGCGTGCGGACTAGCGGGACCACAGATACGCAGTATTTT CASSVRTSGTTDTQYF
TRBJ2-2 NA TRBV7-3 NA TGTGCCAGCAGCTTATTTTCAGGGGGAGGGAACACCGGGGAGCTGTTTTTT CASSLFSGGGNTGELFF
TRBJ1-6 NA TRBV7-2 NA TGTGCCAGCAGCTTAGGGTCCCAGGGCGGAAATTCACCCCTCCACTTT CASSLGSQGGNSPLHF
TRBJ2-3 NA TRBV7-9 NA TGTGCCAGCAGCACTCGACAGTCAGATACGCAGTATTTT CASSTRQSDTQYF
TRBJ2-5 large TRBV4-1 NA TGCGCCAGCAGCCAAGAATTCCCTAGTAACGGCCAAGAGACCCAGTACTTC CASSQEFPSNGQETQYF
TRBJ2-7 NA TRBV6-6 NA TGTGCCAGCAAGGGAGTGGGGTCCTACGAGCAGTACTTC CASKGVGSYEQYF
TRBJ2-1 NA TRBV7-2 NA TGTGCCAGCAGCGGTGGGACTTTCAATGAGCAGTTCTTC CASSGGTFNEQFF
TRBJ2-7 medium-sized TRBV6-5 TRBD1 TGTGCCAGCAGGGACAGGGGCTACGAGCAGTACTTC CASRDRGYEQYF
TRBJ2-1 NA TRBV7-2 TRBD2 TGTGCCAGCAGCTTAGCGACTAGCCGCCACAATGAGCAGTTCTTC CASSLATSRHNEQFF
TRBJ2-2 NA TRBV1 NA TGCACCAGCAGCCAAAAAATGCGGGACCCTACACCCGGGGAGCTGTTTTTT CTSSQKMRDPTPGELFF
TRBJ1-2 few TRBV7-9 TRBD1 TGTGCCAGCAGCACCAGACAGGGGGCGGACTATGGCTACACCTTC CASSTRQGADYGYTF
TRBJ2-5 NA TRBV2 NA TGTGCCAGCAGTCTTATTTCGGGGTTAGAGACCCAGTACTTC CASSLISGLETQYF
TRBJ1-2 NA TRBV7-3 TRBD1 TGTGCCAGCAGCCCTACTACAGGGGGCCTCTATGGCTACACCTTC CASSPTTGGLYGYTF
TRBJ2-5 NA TRBV11-2 TRBD1 TGTGCCAGCAGCTCGCTCCGGGGACAGAAAGAGACCCAGTACTTC CASSSLRGQKETQYF
TRBJ2-2 NA TRBV5-8 TRBD2 TGTGCCAGCAGCTTAGGACTAGCTGTGAACACCGGGGAGCTGTTTTTT CASSLGLAVNTGELFF
TRBJ1-1 NA TRBV5-4 NA TGTGCCAGCAGCCCGGGACAAGGGTTTGGTGAGGCTTTCTTT CASSPGQGFGEAFF
TRBJ2-3 NA TRBV18 NA TGTGCCAGCTCACCTCCGCGGGCTAGCAGCACAGATACGCAGTATTTT CASSPPRASSTDTQYF
TRBJ2-2 NA TRBV4-1 TRBD2 TGCGCCAGCAGCCAAGCGAGGGATAGGACTAGCGGGAGAAGTAACACCGGGGAGCTGTTTTTT CASSQARDRTSGRSNTGELFF
TRBJ2-3 NA TRBV5-1 TRBD2 TGCGCCAGCAGCTTAGGACTAGCGGACTACACAGATACGCAGTATTTT CASSLGLADYTDTQYF
TRBJ2-5 NA TRBV12-3/TRBV12-4 NA TGTGCCAGCAGTTTTGCCCAGCAAGAGACCCAGTACTTC CASSFAQQETQYF
TRBJ2-7 NA TRBV30 TRBD2 TGTGCCTGGATAACGACTAGCGGACGCTACGAGCAGTACTTC CAWITTSGRYEQYF
TRBJ1-1 NA TRBV28 NA TGTGCCAGCAGTTTCCCCGGGGGTTCTGTCACTGAAGCTTTCTTT CASSFPGGSVTEAFF
TRBJ2-1 NA TRBV6-2/TRBV6-3 TRBD2 TGTGCCAGCAGTTCCCCCCCCCGGGACTACTTCTACAATGAGCAGTTCTTC CASSSPPRDYFYNEQFF
TRBJ2-1 once TRBV18 TRBD1 TGTGCCAGCTCACCTCGACAGGGTCGGAATGAGCAGTTCTTC CASSPRQGRNEQFF
TRBJ2-7 NA TRBV3-1/TRBV3-2 NA TGTGCCAGCAGCCAACAGGGGCCGAACTACGAGCAGTACTTC CASSQQGPNYEQYF
TRBJ2-5 NA TRBV24-1 TRBD1 TGTGCCACCAGTGATATGACAGGGGGCCAAGAGACCCAGTACTTC CATSDMTGGQETQYF
TRBJ2-2 NA TRBV3-1/TRBV3-2 NA TGTGCCAGCAGCCCGCGCGACACCGGGGAGCTGTTTTTT CASSPRDTGELFF